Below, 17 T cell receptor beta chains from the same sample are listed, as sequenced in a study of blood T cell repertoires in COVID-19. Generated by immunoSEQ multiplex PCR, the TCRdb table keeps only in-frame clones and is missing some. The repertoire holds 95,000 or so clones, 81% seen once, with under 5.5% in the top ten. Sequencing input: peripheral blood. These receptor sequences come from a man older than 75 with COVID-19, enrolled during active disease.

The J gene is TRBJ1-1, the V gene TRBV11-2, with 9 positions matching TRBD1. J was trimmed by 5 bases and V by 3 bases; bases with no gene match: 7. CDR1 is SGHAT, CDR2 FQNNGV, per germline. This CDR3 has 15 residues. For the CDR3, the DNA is TGTGCCAGCAGCTTTACGGGACAGGGTCATACTGAAGCTTTCTTT. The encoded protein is CASSFTGQGHTEAFF.

The CDR3 coding sequence is TGCGCCAGTCGGACTAGCAGTCACACCGGGGAGCTGTTTTTT. Protein sequence: CASRTSSHTGELFF. The chain links TRBV5-1 to TRBJ2-2; the match to TRBD2 covers 8 bases. The CDR3 spans 14 residues. In germline, CDR1 is SGHRS, CDR2 YFSETQ. V lost 8 bases and J lost 3; bases outside the gene matches: 6.

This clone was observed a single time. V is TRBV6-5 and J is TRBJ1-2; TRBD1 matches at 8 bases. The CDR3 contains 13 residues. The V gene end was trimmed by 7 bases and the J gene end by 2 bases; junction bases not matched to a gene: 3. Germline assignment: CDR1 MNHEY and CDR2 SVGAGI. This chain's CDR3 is CASIRGRNYGYTF. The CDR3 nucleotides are TGTGCCAGCATCAGGGGGCGCAACTATGGCTACACCTTC.

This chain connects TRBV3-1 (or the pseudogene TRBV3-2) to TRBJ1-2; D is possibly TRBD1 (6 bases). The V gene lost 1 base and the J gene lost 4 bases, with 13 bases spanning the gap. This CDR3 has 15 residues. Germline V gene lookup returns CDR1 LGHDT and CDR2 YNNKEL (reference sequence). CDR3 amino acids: CASSQGLGGGYGYTF. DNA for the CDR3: TGTGCCAGCAGCCAAGGCCTGGGAGGGGGCTATGGCTACACCTTC.

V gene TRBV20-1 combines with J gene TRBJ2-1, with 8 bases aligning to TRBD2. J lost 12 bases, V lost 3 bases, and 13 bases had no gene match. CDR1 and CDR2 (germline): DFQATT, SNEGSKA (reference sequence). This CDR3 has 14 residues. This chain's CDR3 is CSASEDGRVTLQFF. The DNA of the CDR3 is TGCAGTGCTAGTGAAGACGGGAGGGTTACTCTGCAGTTCTTC.

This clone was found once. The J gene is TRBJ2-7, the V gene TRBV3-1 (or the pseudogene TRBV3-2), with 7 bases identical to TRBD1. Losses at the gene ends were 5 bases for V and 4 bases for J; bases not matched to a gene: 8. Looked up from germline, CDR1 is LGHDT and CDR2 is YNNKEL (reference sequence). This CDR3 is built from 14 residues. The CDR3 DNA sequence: TGTGCCAGCAGCAGTCCGGGACAGACTTACGAGCAGTACTTC. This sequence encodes CASSSPGQTYEQYF.

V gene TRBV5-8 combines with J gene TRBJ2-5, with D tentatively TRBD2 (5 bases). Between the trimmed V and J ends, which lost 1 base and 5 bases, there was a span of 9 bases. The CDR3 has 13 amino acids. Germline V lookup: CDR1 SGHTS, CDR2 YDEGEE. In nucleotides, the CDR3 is TGTGCCAGCAGCTTGTCCGGGGTGGAGACCCAGTACTTC. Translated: CASSLSGVETQYF.

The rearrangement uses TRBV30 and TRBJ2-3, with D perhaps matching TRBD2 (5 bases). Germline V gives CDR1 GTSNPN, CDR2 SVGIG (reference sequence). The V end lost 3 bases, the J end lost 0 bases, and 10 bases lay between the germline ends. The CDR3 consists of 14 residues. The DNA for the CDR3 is TGTGCCTGGAGGATAGCGAGAAGCACAGATACGCAGTATTTT. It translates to CAWRIARSTDTQYF.

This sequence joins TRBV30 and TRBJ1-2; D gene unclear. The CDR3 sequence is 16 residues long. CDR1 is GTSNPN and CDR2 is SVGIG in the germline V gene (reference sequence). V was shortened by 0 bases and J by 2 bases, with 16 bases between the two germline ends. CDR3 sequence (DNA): TGTGCCTGGAGTGTACAGAATCTTGCGGGGAACTATGGCTACACCTTC. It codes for CAWSVQNLAGNYGYTF.

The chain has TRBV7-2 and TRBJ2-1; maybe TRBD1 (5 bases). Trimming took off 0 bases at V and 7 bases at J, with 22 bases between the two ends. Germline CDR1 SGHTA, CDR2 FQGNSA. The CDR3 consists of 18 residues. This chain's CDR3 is CASSLAFREGVNTNEQFF. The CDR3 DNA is TGTGCCAGCAGCTTAGCATTCAGGGAAGGGGTCAATACGAATGAGCAGTTCTTC.

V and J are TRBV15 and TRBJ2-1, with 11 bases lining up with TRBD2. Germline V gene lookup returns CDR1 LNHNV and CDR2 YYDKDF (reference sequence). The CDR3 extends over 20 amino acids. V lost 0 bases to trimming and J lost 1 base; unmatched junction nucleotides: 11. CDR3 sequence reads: CATSRDKPSGRLVSYNEQFF. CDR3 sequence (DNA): TGTGCCACCAGCAGAGATAAGCCTAGCGGGAGGTTAGTATCCTACAATGAGCAGTTCTTC.

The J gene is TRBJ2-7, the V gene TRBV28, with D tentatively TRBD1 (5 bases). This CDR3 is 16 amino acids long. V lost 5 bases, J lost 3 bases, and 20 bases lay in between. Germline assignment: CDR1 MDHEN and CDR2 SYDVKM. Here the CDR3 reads CASSPLRGGAVYEQYF. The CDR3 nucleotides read TGTGCCAGCAGTCCGCTCCGAGGTGGGGCAGTCTACGAGCAGTACTTC.

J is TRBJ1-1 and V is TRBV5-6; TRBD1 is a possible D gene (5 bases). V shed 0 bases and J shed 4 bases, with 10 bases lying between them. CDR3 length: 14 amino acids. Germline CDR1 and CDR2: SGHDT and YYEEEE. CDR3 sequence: CASSLVSGGTEAFF. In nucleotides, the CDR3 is TGTGCCAGCAGCTTGGTCTCGGGGGGCACTGAAGCTTTCTTT.

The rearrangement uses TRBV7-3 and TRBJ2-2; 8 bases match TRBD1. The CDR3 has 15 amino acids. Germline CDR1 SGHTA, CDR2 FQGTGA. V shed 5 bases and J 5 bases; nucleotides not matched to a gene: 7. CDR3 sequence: CASSLGQGETGELFF. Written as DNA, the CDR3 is TGTGCCAGCAGCCTCGGACAGGGAGAGACCGGGGAGCTGTTTTTT. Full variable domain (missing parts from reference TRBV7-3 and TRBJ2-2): GAGVSQTPSNKVTEKGKYVELRCDPISGHTALYWYRQSLGQGPEFLIYFQGTGAADDSGLPNDRFFAVRPEGSVSTLKIQRTERGDSAVYLCASSLGQGETGELFFGEGSRLTVL.

CDR3 DNA: TGCAGTGCTAGCGGGGGGGAGACCCAGTACTTC. It translates to CSASGGETQYF. This chain connects TRBV20-1 to TRBJ2-5; 7 bases map to TRBD2. Germline lookup yields CDR1 DFQATT and CDR2 SNEGSKA (reference sequence). CDR3 length equals 11 residues. V gave up 3 bases and J gave up 5 bases; unmatched junction bases: 0.

The CDR3 DNA is TGTGCCACCAGAAGCACGGGACTCCCAAAGGACTACGAGCAGTACTTC. It specifies CATRSTGLPKDYEQYF. This sequence joins TRBV15 and TRBJ2-7; the D gene is possibly TRBD2 (6 bases). V lost 6 bases and J lost 3, with 21 bases in between. CDR1 LNHNV and CDR2 YYDKDF come from the germline V gene (reference sequence). This CDR3 spans 16 amino acids.

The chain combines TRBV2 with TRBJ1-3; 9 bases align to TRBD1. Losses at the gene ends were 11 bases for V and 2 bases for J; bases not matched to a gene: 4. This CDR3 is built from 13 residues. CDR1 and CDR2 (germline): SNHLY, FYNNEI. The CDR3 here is CAGRQGAGNTIYF. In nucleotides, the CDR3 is TGTGCCGGAAGACAGGGGGCTGGAAACACCATATATTTT.